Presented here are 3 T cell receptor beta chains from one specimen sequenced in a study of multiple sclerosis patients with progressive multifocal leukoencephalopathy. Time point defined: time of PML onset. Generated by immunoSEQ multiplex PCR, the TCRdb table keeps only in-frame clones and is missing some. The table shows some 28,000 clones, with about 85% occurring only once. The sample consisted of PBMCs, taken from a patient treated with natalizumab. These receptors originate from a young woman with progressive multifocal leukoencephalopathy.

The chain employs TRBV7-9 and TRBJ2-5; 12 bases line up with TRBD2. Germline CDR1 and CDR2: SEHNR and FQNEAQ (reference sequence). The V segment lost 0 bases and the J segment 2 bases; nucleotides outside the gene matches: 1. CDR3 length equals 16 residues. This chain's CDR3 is CASSLAGLAGQETQYF. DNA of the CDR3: TGTGCCAGCAGCTTAGCCGGACTAGCGGGGCAAGAGACCCAGTACTTC.

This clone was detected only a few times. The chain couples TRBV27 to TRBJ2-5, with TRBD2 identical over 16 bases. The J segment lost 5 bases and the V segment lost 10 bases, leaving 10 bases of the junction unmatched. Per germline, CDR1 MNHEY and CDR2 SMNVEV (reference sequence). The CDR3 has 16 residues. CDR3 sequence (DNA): TGTGCCAAGCCGGGACTAGCGGGAGGGGCGGGTGAGACCCAGTACTTC. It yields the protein CAKPGLAGGAGETQYF.

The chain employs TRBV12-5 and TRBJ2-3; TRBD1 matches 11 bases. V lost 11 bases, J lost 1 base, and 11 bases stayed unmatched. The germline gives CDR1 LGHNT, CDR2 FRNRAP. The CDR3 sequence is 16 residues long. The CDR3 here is CACLAVDRGRTDTQYF. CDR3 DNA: TGTGCTTGCCTGGCCGTGGACAGGGGGCGCACAGATACGCAGTATTTT.